Shown below are 27 T cell receptor beta chains from a single sample sequenced in a study of blood T cell repertoires in COVID-19. The table came from immunoSEQ multiplex PCR; TCRdb's copy has only in-frame clones and leaves some out. The sample holds over 350,000 clones, around 89% seen once. The material sequenced was peripheral blood. Receptors originate from a woman younger than 45 with acute or convalescent COVID-19.

This sequence joins TRBV5-4 and TRBJ2-7; D may be TRBD1 (5 bases). The CDR3 loop spans 13 amino acids. CDR1 and CDR2 from the germline V gene are SGHNT and YYREEE (reference sequence). Deletions cut 2 bases from V and 5 bases from J, with 11 bases between. The CDR3 loop reads CASSFRGPNEQYF. The DNA of the CDR3 is TGTGCCAGCAGCTTTAGGGGTCCCAACGAGCAGTACTTC.

This chain uses TRBV18 with TRBJ2-5, with D tentatively TRBD2 (7 bases). With 8 bases removed from V and 5 bases from J, the gap between germline ends came to 18 bases. Germline CDR1 KGHSH, CDR2 LQKENI. The CDR3 contains 14 residues. The DNA of the CDR3 is TGTGCCAGCAACAAGGGGGGGCGCGCCGAGACCCAGTACTTC. As protein: CASNKGGRAETQYF.

The chain employs TRBV7-9 and TRBJ2-2; perhaps TRBD2 as D (6 bases). Germline V gives CDR1 SEHNR, CDR2 FQNEAQ (reference sequence). V was cut by 7 bases and J by 15 bases, with 15 bases left in between. The CDR3 is 11 residues long. The DNA for the CDR3 is TGTGCCAGCACCTCGGGAGAGTCGATGTTTTTT. Its protein product is CASTSGESMFF.

This chain links TRBV4-1 with TRBJ2-7; D gene ambiguous. V gave up 4 bases and J gave up 2 bases, with 15 bases separating them. The CDR3 extends over 15 amino acids. CDR1 and CDR2 from the germline V gene are MGHRA and YSYEKL. As DNA, the CDR3 is TGCGCCAGCAGCCCAACTGACCAGACTCCCTACGAGCAGTACTTC. As protein: CASSPTDQTPYEQYF.

This chain connects TRBV28 to TRBJ1-5; D is ambiguous. The V end lost 6 bases, the J end lost 0 bases, and 15 bases lay between the germline ends. The germline gives CDR1 MDHEN, CDR2 SYDVKM. The CDR3 consists of 16 residues. CDR3 region: CASRQGGTYSNQPQHF. The CDR3 DNA follows: TGTGCCAGCAGGCAAGGCGGCACTTATAGCAATCAGCCCCAGCATTTT.

The chain uses TRBV7-9 and TRBJ2-2; TRBD2 agrees at 7 bases. Per the germline V gene, CDR1 is SEHNR and CDR2 is FQNEAQ (reference sequence). Trimming took 3 bases from V and 2 from J; bases not matched to a gene: 9. The CDR3 extends over 17 amino acids. CDR3 in amino acids: CASSFTSGTPNTGELFF. The CDR3 DNA reads as TGTGCCAGCAGCTTCACAAGCGGGACTCCTAACACCGGGGAGCTGTTTTTT. Full variable domain (remainder filled in from reference TRBV7-9 and TRBJ2-2): DTGVSQNPRHKITKRGQNVTFRCDPISEHNRLYWYRQTLGQGPEFLTYFQNEAQLEKSRLLSDRFSAERPKGSFSTLEIQRTEQGDSAMYLCASSFTSGTPNTGELFFGEGSRLTVL.

The CDR3 region has the DNA TGTGCCAGCAGTTTATATCGGCAGGGCGAGCAGTACTTC. Protein: CASSLYRQGEQYF. The chain carries TRBV27 and TRBJ2-7; D might be TRBD1 (5 bases). The CDR3 runs to 13 residues. Trimming took 1 base from V and 6 from J, leaving 10 bases between them. Germline values: CDR1 MNHEY, CDR2 SMNVEV (reference sequence).

The V and J genes are TRBV7-2 and TRBJ2-4, with D perhaps matching TRBD1 (5 bases). The CDR3 has 17 residues. V lost 2 bases and J 1 base, leaving 15 bases between the germline ends. Germline V gene lookup returns CDR1 SGHTA and CDR2 FQGNSA. The CDR3 bases are TGTGCCAGCAGCTTACAGGGAATGGTTAGGGCCAAAAACATTCAGTACTTC. This encodes CASSLQGMVRAKNIQYF.

This clone appeared a few times. The chain is built from TRBV3-1 (or the pseudogene TRBV3-2) and TRBJ1-5; tentative D call: TRBD1 (5 bases). The germline V gene has CDR1 LGHDT and CDR2 YNNKEL (reference sequence). V gave up 1 base and J gave up 0 bases, with 10 bases separating them. CDR3 size: 16 residues. This CDR3 is CASSQGGLLSNQPQHF. CDR3 nucleotide sequence: TGTGCCAGCAGCCAAGGGGGACTTCTTAGCAATCAGCCCCAGCATTTT.

The J gene is TRBJ2-2, the V gene TRBV30; unclear D gene. The V end was cut by 0 bases, the J end by 4 bases, with 6 bases between. Germline V gene data show CDR1 as GTSNPN and CDR2 as SVGIG (reference sequence). CDR3 length equals 13 residues. Written as DNA, the CDR3 is TGTGCCTGGAGTGTGTACGGCACCGGGGAGCTGTTTTTT. Translation: CAWSVYGTGELFF.

The chain uses TRBV5-4 and TRBJ2-1; D is possibly TRBD2 (6 bases). The germline CDR1 and CDR2 sequences are SGHNT and YYREEE (reference sequence). The CDR3 has 17 amino acids. The V end lost 0 bases, the J end lost 1 base, and 14 bases lay between the germline ends. DNA of the CDR3: TGTGCCAGCAGCTTGGATGCGGGGAGAGGTTCCTACAATGAGCAGTTCTTC. Translating gives CASSLDAGRGSYNEQFF.

The rearrangement joins TRBV5-1 to TRBJ1-6; 8 bases map to TRBD1. Trimming cost V 1 base and J 5 bases; bases outside gene matches: 8. The CDR3 has 17 amino acids. Germline CDR1 and CDR2: SGHRS and YFSETQ. The chain's CDR3 is CASSLRDRKVHNSPLHF. Here the CDR3 DNA reads TGCGCCAGCAGCTTGAGGGACAGGAAGGTCCATAATTCACCCCTCCACTTT.

The V call is TRBV27, the J call TRBJ2-5, with D possibly TRBD2 on 6 matching bases. V dropped 0 bases and J dropped 4 bases, with 9 bases sitting between them. CDR3 size: 14 residues. CDR1 and CDR2 (germline): MNHEY, SMNVEV (reference sequence). This chain's CDR3 is CASSLSMGGETQYF. CDR3 sequence (DNA): TGTGCCAGCAGTTTATCGATGGGAGGAGAGACCCAGTACTTC.

This clone has more than one count but fewer than ten. The genes are TRBV19 and TRBJ2-7; 8 bases align to TRBD2. The CDR3 is 13 residues long. The V and J ends lost 11 bases and 0 bases, in that order; junction bases with no gene match: 6. From germline, CDR1 is LNHDA and CDR2 SQIVND (reference sequence). In DNA, the CDR3 is TGTGCCTCCCGGGGGGGATTCTCCTACGAGCAGTACTTC. Its protein is CASRGGFSYEQYF.

V gene TRBV28 combines with J gene TRBJ2-7, with a possible D match to TRBD2 (6 bases). Deletions cut 6 bases from V and 3 bases from J, with 15 bases between. Germline V CDR1 and CDR2: MDHEN, SYDVKM. This CDR3 has 14 amino acids. The CDR3: CASRKGGPRYEQYF. CDR3 nucleotide sequence: TGTGCCAGCAGGAAGGGAGGCCCTCGCTACGAGCAGTACTTC.

This clone was detected many times. The chain employs TRBV5-6 and TRBJ2-5, with D possibly being TRBD1 (6 bases). The CDR3 runs 13 residues. The V and J ends lost 2 bases and 13 bases respectively, with 18 bases between them. The germline V gene has CDR1 SGHDT and CDR2 YYEEEE. The CDR3 DNA reads as TGTGCCAGCAGCTTTAACATACAGGGTATTCTGTACTTC. This gives the protein CASSFNIQGILYF.

The V call is TRBV18, the J call TRBJ2-1; 7 positions match TRBD1. The V gene end was trimmed by 3 bases and the J gene end by 1 base; junction bases not matched to a gene: 3. The CDR3 is made up of 15 amino acids. Germline V gene lookup returns CDR1 KGHSH and CDR2 LQKENI. The CDR3 DNA reads TGTGCCAGCTCACCGGGACAGTTTTCCTACAATGAGCAGTTCTTC. This sequence encodes CASSPGQFSYNEQFF.

The chain carries TRBV4-1 and TRBJ2-7; 11 nucleotides agree with TRBD2. This CDR3 is 19 amino acids long. Looked up from germline, CDR1 is MGHRA and CDR2 is YSYEKL. The trim removed 0 bases at V and 3 bases at J, leaving 13 bases unmatched. The CDR3 region is CASSQDLPSLAGAHYEQYF. CDR3 sequence (DNA): TGCGCCAGCAGCCAAGACCTTCCTTCACTAGCGGGGGCCCACTACGAGCAGTACTTC.

The chain employs TRBV2 and TRBJ1-1, with 7 positions matching TRBD1. Germline trimming cut 4 bases from V and 0 bases from J; bases unmatched to any gene: 5. This CDR3 comprises 15 residues. In germline, CDR1 is SNHLY, CDR2 FYNNEI. In DNA, the CDR3 is TGTGCCAGCAGTGGGGACAGCCCTTTGAACACTGAAGCTTTCTTT. Translation gives CASSGDSPLNTEAFF.

V gene TRBV18 combines with J gene TRBJ2-7; D might be TRBD2 (6 bases). CDR1 and CDR2 from the germline V gene are KGHSH and LQKENI. The V end was cut by 6 bases, the J end by 3 bases, with 12 bases between. The CDR3 extends over 13 amino acids. Here the CDR3 DNA reads TGTGCCAGCTCTACCGGGGGAATCTACGAGCAGTACTTC. Translated: CASSTGGIYEQYF. Supplemented by reference TRBV18 and TRBJ2-7, the full variable domain reads NAGVMQNPRHLVRRRGQEARLRCSPMKGHSHVYWYRQLPEEGLKFMVYLQKENIIDESGMPKERFSAEFPKEGPSILRIQQVVRGDSAAYFCASSTGGIYEQYFGPGTRLTVT.

The chain employs TRBV2 and TRBJ1-1; D gene uncertain. Germline V CDR1 and CDR2: SNHLY, FYNNEI. The length of the CDR3 is 14 residues. V shed 7 bases and J shed 2 bases, with 14 bases lying between them. The CDR3 here is CASTTAVGNTEAFF. The CDR3 nucleotides read TGTGCCAGCACTACCGCGGTGGGTAACACTGAAGCTTTCTTT.

This clone appeared a single time. J is TRBJ2-5 and V is TRBV5-8; 8 positions match TRBD2. The CDR3 spans 17 residues. Per the germline V gene, CDR1 is SGHTS and CDR2 is YDEGEE. V was clipped by 3 bases and J by 2 bases; unmatched bases: 12. The CDR3 loop reads CASSSSGFAGGQETQYF. The CDR3 DNA follows: TGTGCCAGCAGCTCATCGGGTTTTGCGGGGGGACAAGAGACCCAGTACTTC.

The chain is built from TRBV6-1 and TRBJ1-1, with D perhaps matching TRBD1 (6 bases). Germline CDR1 is MNHNS and CDR2 is SASEGT. V lost 2 bases to trimming and J lost 3 bases, with 16 bases between them. This CDR3 region has 16 residues. In DNA form, the CDR3 reads TGTGCCAGCAGTGAATACGGCAGGGGTTGGGACACTGAAGCTTTCTTT. This codes for CASSEYGRGWDTEAFF.

The sample holds one count of this clone. The V and J genes are TRBV2 and TRBJ1-1; 7 nucleotides line up with TRBD1. This CDR3 is built from 13 residues. J lost 1 base, V lost 8 bases, and 4 bases had no gene match. Germline-derived CDR1 and CDR2 are SNHLY and FYNNEI. The CDR3 is CASDRVGNTEAFF. The CDR3 DNA reads TGTGCCAGCGACAGGGTGGGGAACACTGAAGCTTTCTTT.

The chain's CDR3 is CASSQGDRNSPLHF. DNA for the CDR3: TGTGCCAGCAGCCAAGGAGACAGAAATTCACCCCTCCACTTT. The chain joins TRBV3-1 (or the pseudogene TRBV3-2) to TRBJ1-6, with D possibly TRBD1 on 5 matching bases. This CDR3 spans 14 amino acids. Germline CDR1 and CDR2: LGHDT and YNNKEL (reference sequence). V lost 1 base, J lost 7 bases, and 8 bases lay in between.

This chain links TRBV7-2 with TRBJ2-7; the match to TRBD1 covers 9 bases. CDR1 is SGHTA and CDR2 is FQGNSA in the germline V gene. The length of the CDR3 is 18 residues. The trim removed 4 bases at V and 0 bases at J, leaving 13 bases unmatched. CDR3 nucleotide sequence: TGTGCCAGCAGCTCGGAGAGACAGGGGGTTCTGTTCTCCTACGAGCAGTACTTC. Translating it yields CASSSERQGVLFSYEQYF.

The CDR3 DNA sequence: TGCGCCAGCAGCTTGGGGACAGGGAAATGGGACGAGCAGTACTTC. Amino acids: CASSLGTGKWDEQYF. V usage is TRBV5-1 and J usage is TRBJ2-7; the match to TRBD1 covers 8 bases. Trimming took 0 bases from V and 5 from J; bases not matched to a gene: 7. This CDR3 region has 15 residues. From germline, CDR1 is SGHRS and CDR2 YFSETQ.